The 5 T cell receptor beta chains in this list originate from one sample, sequenced in a study of T-cell memory formation after mild COVID-19. TCRdb processed the 5' RACE reads anew with MiXCR; each CDR3 protein has one entry. Among more than 200,000 distinct CDR3 sequences, over 15% were seen once, and the ten largest hold 3.5% to 4%. The sample was PBMCs or a T cell subset sorted from them (not recorded which). Every receptor here comes from a young man who had mild COVID-19 (a few samples of this study predate the infection). Cell type and time point are not known.

This clonotype has more than one count but fewer than ten. The gene calls are TRBV5-1 and TRBJ2-5, with 7 bases lining up with TRBD2. The V gene end was trimmed by 5 bases and the J gene end by 4 bases; junction bases not matched to a gene: 14. The germline gives CDR1 SGHRS, CDR2 YFSETQ. CDR3 length: 16 residues. The CDR3 protein is CASRLAGTNGGETQYF. CDR3 coding DNA: TGCGCCAGCAGACTAGCCGGGACTAACGGGGGAGAGACCCAGTACTTC. Supplemented by reference TRBV5-1 and TRBJ2-5, the full variable domain reads KAGVTQTPRYLIKTRGQQVTLSCSPISGHRSVSWYQQTPGQGLQFLFEYFSETQRNKGNFPGRFSGRQFSNSRSEMNVSTLELGDSALYLCASRLAGTNGGETQYFGPGTRLLVL.

The chain has TRBV19 and TRBJ2-3; 11 nucleotides align to TRBD2. CDR1 and CDR2 from the germline V gene are LNHDA and SQIVND (reference sequence). The ends lost 10 bases at V and 2 bases at J; junction bases unmatched: 11. This CDR3 comprises 16 residues. CDR3 region: CATRKASGGHTDTQYF. The DNA of the CDR3 is TGTGCCACCCGGAAGGCTAGCGGGGGGCACACAGATACGCAGTATTTT.

This chain joins TRBV2 and TRBJ2-2; D ambiguous. The CDR3 has 15 amino acids. V lost 8 bases to trimming and J lost 0 bases, with 13 bases between them. CDR1 SNHLY and CDR2 FYNNEI come from the germline V gene. CDR3 in DNA: TGTGCCAGCGGCGAGGACCTGACGAACACCGGGGAGCTGTTTTTT. This gives the protein CASGEDLTNTGELFF.

The chain links TRBV5-5 to TRBJ2-5, with TRBD1 as a possible D gene (6 bases). The CDR3 extends over 15 amino acids. CDR1 and CDR2 from the germline V gene are SGHKS and YYEKEE (reference sequence). V was trimmed by 2 bases and J by 4 bases, leaving 15 bases between them. In DNA, the CDR3 is TGTGCCAGCAGCTTCGAACAGGGCTCGGGAGAGACCCAGTACTTC. This gives the protein CASSFEQGSGETQYF.

In its sample, this clonotype was seen a few times. The chain links TRBV5-4 to TRBJ2-2; the match to TRBD1 covers 11 bases. The CDR3 totals 18 residues. Trimming cost V 2 bases and J 5 bases; bases outside gene matches: 11. The germline V gene encodes CDR1 SGHNT and CDR2 YYREEE (reference sequence). Written as DNA, the CDR3 is TGTGCCAGCAGCTTACGCCTCCGGACAGGGGGCAGGACCGGGGAGCTGTTTTTT. Its protein product is CASSLRLRTGGRTGELFF.